The clone carrying this TCR beta chain was detected a few times. Its antigen is not identified. The CDR3 totals 12 residues. Deletions cut 11 bases from V and 4 bases from J, with 12 bases between. The germline CDR1 and CDR2 sequences are MNHNS and SASEGT. Time point described: recipient sample about 28 days before transplant, after cytoreduction. Measured with immunoSEQ multiplex PCR; TCRdb has only the in-frame clones, and not every one. The table records roughly 29,000 clones, about three quarters of them present only once. The data derive from a study of T cell clonotyping in hematopoietic cell transplantation. Points from the study as a whole: After transplant, recipient diversity fell while pathologically expanded clonotypes grew through day 180.

This specimen consisted of peripheral blood mononuclear cells, obtained before stem cell transplant. The source is a young woman with chronic myeloid leukemia. Some clones in this sample may be carry-over from other donors' samples. The V and J genes are TRBV6-1 and TRBJ1-3; D not certain. This chain's CDR3 is CAGRTDGNTIYF. The CDR3 DNA reads as TGTGCCGGACGAACAGACGGAAACACCATATATTTT.